This T cell receptor beta chain is from a study of blood T cell repertoires in COVID-19. Overall study: Samples taken during acute and convalescent COVID-19 were collected in the United States, Italy and Spain. T cells, B-cell-depleted T cells, or PBMCs supplied cDNA or gDNA.

Per the original data handling: Amplification of reference gene primers was used by the study to estimate nucleated cell counts. Profiling relied on immunoSEQ multiplex PCR, and the TCRdb table lists in-frame clones only, not all of them. V, J and clone size are taken as reported in that table, and D and trimming were inferred from the DNA itself. This table has roughly 160,000 clones, roughly 80% appearing once. In its sample, this clone was seen a few times. V lost 6 bases, J lost 2 bases, and 8 bases lay in between. The CDR3 totals 12 residues. The TCR originated in an elderly woman with acute or convalescent COVID-19. The sequencing sample was made of peripheral blood. This chain connects TRBV12-3 or TRBV12-4 to TRBJ2-7; tentative D call: TRBD1 (6 bases). The CDR3 nucleotides read TGTGCCAGCAGCGGGACACCCTACGAGCAGTACTTC. It codes for CASSGTPYEQYF.